One and the same sample provided the 19 T cell receptor beta chains below, sequenced in a study of cytomegalovirus exposure and HLA in healthy donors. Clones were sequenced by immunoSEQ multiplex PCR, and TCRdb holds only the in-frame ones, with some missing. The table has 150,000 to 160,000 clones, 86% seen once; the top ten hold 20% to 25%. Source material: PBMCs. Every receptor here comes from a man aged 18 to 30 in good health and CMV-seropositive.

The table lists this clone with a count of one. The chain uses TRBV7-9 and TRBJ1-4; perhaps TRBD1 as D (6 bases). The CDR3 spans 16 residues. V was shortened by 5 bases and J by 8 bases, with 21 bases between the two germline ends. From germline, CDR1 is SEHNR and CDR2 FQNEAQ (reference sequence). In DNA form, the CDR3 reads TGTGCCAGCAGCCCCGTAACAGGGAGGGTCGGAGAAAAACTGTTTTTT. Its protein is CASSPVTGRVGEKLFF. Complete variable domain (other parts from reference TRBV7-9 and TRBJ1-4): DTGVSQNPRHKITKRGQNVTFRCDPISEHNRLYWYRQTLGQGPEFLTYFQNEAQLEKSRLLSDRFSAERPKGSFSTLEIQRTEQGDSAMYLCASSPVTGRVGEKLFFGSGTQLSVL.

The V gene is TRBV5-1, the J gene TRBJ1-2, with TRBD1 identical over 8 bases. This CDR3 has 13 amino acids. The germline V gene has CDR1 SGHRS and CDR2 YFSETQ. Trimming took 3 bases from V and 6 from J; bases not matched to a gene: 4. The CDR3 bases are TGCGCCAGCAGCTCCACGACAGGGGATGGCTACACCTTC. Residues: CASSSTTGDGYTF.

This clone came up a few times. The rearrangement uses TRBV14 and TRBJ1-1, with unresolved D. The CDR3 totals 13 residues. The germline V gene encodes CDR1 SGHDN and CDR2 FVKESK. The germline V and J ends were trimmed by 3 bases and 0 bases, with 5 bases remaining between them. For the CDR3, the DNA is TGTGCCAGCAGCCAGCACATGAACACTGAAGCTTTCTTT. Residues: CASSQHMNTEAFF.

The chain has TRBV4-1 and TRBJ2-7; TRBD2 is a possible D gene (7 bases). Germline CDR1 and CDR2: MGHRA and YSYEKL. Trimming took 1 base from V and 3 from J, leaving 13 bases between them. The length of the CDR3 is 15 residues. CDR3 amino acids: CASSQGLGGVYEQYF. CDR3 nucleotide sequence: TGCGCCAGCAGCCAAGGGTTAGGGGGGGTCTACGAGCAGTACTTC.

The J gene is TRBJ1-1, the V gene TRBV6-1; TRBD1 might be the D (5 bases). Germline V gives CDR1 MNHNS, CDR2 SASEGT. V lost 7 bases to trimming and J lost 6 bases, with 21 bases between them. The CDR3 length is 15 residues. The DNA for the CDR3 is TGTGCCAGCATCCACTCGGGCGGCCTAGGGGCTGAAGCTTTCTTT. This codes for CASIHSGGLGAEAFF.

CDR3 nucleotides: TGTGCCAGCAGCCTCAGGGGTAACTATGGCTACACCTTC. Protein: CASSLRGNYGYTF. This chain uses TRBV7-3 with TRBJ1-2; possibly TRBD1 for D (6 bases). The germline V and J ends were trimmed by 5 bases and 1 base, with 8 bases remaining between them. This CDR3 is 13 amino acids long. The germline CDR1 and CDR2 sequences are SGHTA and FQGTGA.

The chain has TRBV18 and TRBJ1-6; TRBD1 agrees at 7 bases. Trimming removed 4 bases from V and 12 bases from J; junction bases left unmatched: 9. Germline CDR1 and CDR2: KGHSH and LQKENI. The CDR3 covers 14 residues. CDR3: CASSLGQEGGPLHF. CDR3 coding DNA: TGTGCCAGCTCACTCGGACAGGAGGGAGGACCCCTCCACTTT.

V and J are TRBV7-2 and TRBJ2-7; D uncertain. V lost 2 bases and J lost 7, with 9 bases in between. Germline V gene data show CDR1 as SGHTA and CDR2 as FQGNSA. The length of the CDR3 is 12 residues. The CDR3 here is CASSLRSGEQYF. CDR3 nucleotides: TGTGCCAGCAGCTTAAGGTCCGGGGAGCAGTACTTC.

This chain links TRBV4-3 with TRBJ1-1, with D maybe TRBD1 (6 bases). The CDR3 is made up of 18 amino acids. V gave up 0 bases and J gave up 6 bases, with 23 bases separating them. CDR1 and CDR2 (germline): LGHNA, YSLEER. The CDR3 coding sequence is TGCGCCAGCAGCCAAGATGCTAGGGAGGAGGGGGGGGAGCCTGAAGCTTTCTTT. It codes for CASSQDAREEGGEPEAFF.

In this sample, this clone turned up once. The chain joins TRBV5-4 to TRBJ1-2; a weak D match, TRBD1 (6 bases). The CDR3 runs to 14 residues. With 5 bases removed from V and 3 bases from J, the gap between germline ends came to 14 bases. The germline V gene has CDR1 SGHNT and CDR2 YYREEE (reference sequence). DNA for the CDR3: TGTGCCAGCAGTCAAGCAGGGGTGGACTATGGCTACACCTTC. Its protein product is CASSQAGVDYGYTF. The variable domain in full, with the rest retrieved from reference TRBV5-4 and TRBJ1-2, is ETGVTQSPTHLIKTRGQQVTLRCSSQSGHNTVSWYQQALGQGPQFIFQYYREEENGRGNFPPRFSGLQFPNYSSELNVNALELDDSALYLCASSQAGVDYGYTFGSGTRLTVV.

A few counts support this clone. The V gene is TRBV28, the J gene TRBJ2-3, with TRBD2 as a possible D gene (6 bases). Per the germline V gene, CDR1 is MDHEN and CDR2 is SYDVKM. The CDR3 has 15 amino acids. Trimming pared 5 bases from V and 3 bases from J, leaving 15 bases between. The CDR3 sequence is CASSLRDLGTDTQYF. DNA of the CDR3: TGTGCCAGCAGTCTACGGGACTTAGGTACAGATACGCAGTATTTT.

CDR3 in DNA: TGTGCCAGCAGCGGGCGGACTAGCCGAGGGGAGACCCAGTACTTC. Its translation: CASSGRTSRGETQYF. The gene calls are TRBV7-6 and TRBJ2-5; 8 bases agree with TRBD2. V was pared by 5 bases and J by 5 bases, with 10 bases of the junction left unmatched. The germline CDR1 and CDR2 sequences are SGHVS and FNYEAQ. The CDR3 is 15 residues long.

The chain recombines TRBV2 with TRBJ1-1; TRBD1 is a possible D gene (6 bases). This CDR3 is 13 amino acids long. V was trimmed by 7 bases and J by 4 bases, leaving 13 bases between them. Germline V lookup: CDR1 SNHLY, CDR2 FYNNEI. The CDR3 loop is CASKSQGGTEAFF. The CDR3 DNA is TGTGCCAGCAAAAGTCAAGGGGGCACTGAAGCTTTCTTT.

This chain uses TRBV7-9 with TRBJ2-7; D perhaps matches TRBD1 (5 bases). From germline, CDR1 is SEHNR and CDR2 FQNEAQ (reference sequence). CDR3 length equals 13 residues. V dropped 3 bases and J dropped 0 bases, with 6 bases sitting between them. CDR3 residues: CASSLTDSYEQYF. CDR3 coding DNA: TGTGCCAGCAGCTTGACAGACTCCTACGAGCAGTACTTC. Looking up the rest from reference TRBV7-9 and TRBJ2-7 gives the full variable domain: DTGVSQNPRHKITKRGQNVTFRCDPISEHNRLYWYRQTLGQGPEFLTYFQNEAQLEKSRLLSDRFSAERPKGSFSTLEIQRTEQGDSAMYLCASSLTDSYEQYFGPGTRLTVT.

The chain uses TRBV4-3 and TRBJ2-1; perhaps TRBD1 as D (6 bases). V shed 5 bases and J shed 8 bases, with 19 bases lying between them. Germline V gene lookup returns CDR1 LGHNA and CDR2 YSLEER. The CDR3 runs 15 residues. CDR3 coding DNA: TGCGCCAGCAGCGGCACAGGGTCGTCCGTCGATGAGCAGTTCTTC. It yields the protein CASSGTGSSVDEQFF.

The V gene is TRBV5-1, the J gene TRBJ2-7; D remains ambiguous. V lost 2 bases and J lost 1, with 13 bases in between. The germline CDR1 and CDR2 sequences are SGHRS and YFSETQ. The CDR3 spans 15 residues. In nucleotides, the CDR3 is TGCGCCAGCAGCTTAGTTTCGGGTCCTTCCTACGAGCAGTACTTC. It encodes CASSLVSGPSYEQYF.

The V gene is TRBV4-2, the J gene TRBJ2-7; 8 positions match TRBD2. Germline V gene data show CDR1 as LGHNA and CDR2 as YNFKEQ. The CDR3 consists of 16 residues. V shed 5 bases and J 5 bases; nucleotides not matched to a gene: 14. The CDR3 region has the DNA TGTGCCAGCAGCGCCCTTAGCGGGGCGAGCACCAACGAGCAGTACTTC. Translation: CASSALSGASTNEQYF.

V usage is TRBV29-1 and J usage is TRBJ2-3; weak D call: TRBD1 (5 bases). The CDR3 extends over 14 amino acids. Trimming stripped 5 bases from V and 7 bases from J, with 19 bases between. Germline V gives CDR1 SQVTM, CDR2 ANQGSEA. CDR3 coding DNA: TGCAGCGTTCAGGGCCCAAATAATGCGAATACGCAGTATTTT. This sequence encodes CSVQGPNNANTQYF.

CDR3: CASSPGSLDGNTQYF. DNA for the CDR3: TGTGCCAGCAGCCCCGGGAGCCTCGACGGCAATACGCAGTATTTT. V gene TRBV9 combines with J gene TRBJ2-3; D is possibly TRBD2 (6 bases). The CDR3 has 15 residues. Germline CDR1 is SGDLS and CDR2 is YYNGEE. Trimming took off 4 bases at V and 7 bases at J, with 19 bases between the two ends.